The next 17 T cell receptor beta chains were all read from a single sample in a study of CD8 T cells in Susac syndrome. Reverse transcription used roughly 0.5 to 1 ug RNA and random hexamers. TCRdb fed the immunoSEQ multiplex PCR reads into MiXCR, producing one record per CDR3 protein. The data show around 81,000 distinct CDR3 sequences, with approximately 93% seen just once and approximately 0.92% held by the top ten. Source material: CD8+ T cells from PBMCs. Source of these receptors: a human donor with Susac syndrome.

The chain combines TRBV20-1 with TRBJ2-7; possibly TRBD1 for D (6 bases). Trimming cost V 3 bases and J 3 bases, with 15 bases left between them. The V gene's germline CDR1 is DFQATT and CDR2 SNEGSKA (reference sequence). CDR3 size: 14 residues. CDR3: CSASEGESHYEQYF. The CDR3 nucleotides are TGCAGTGCTAGCGAGGGGGAGAGTCACTACGAGCAGTACTTC.

This rearrangement joins TRBV4-2 to TRBJ1-5, with TRBD1 matching 9 bases. J gave up 7 bases and V 5 bases, and 3 bases lay outside the gene matches. Germline CDR1 reads LGHNA; CDR2 reads YNFKEQ. CDR3 length equals 13 residues. In DNA form, the CDR3 reads TGTGCCAGCAGCTTACAGGGGGCCCAGCCCCAGCATTTT. Amino acid sequence: CASSLQGAQPQHF.

The rearrangement joins TRBV2 to TRBJ2-5, with D possibly being TRBD1 or TRBD2 (5 bases each). Germline V gene lookup returns CDR1 SNHLY and CDR2 FYNNEI. The CDR3 runs 14 residues. The V end was cut by 7 bases, the J end by 4 bases, with 16 bases between. The CDR3 bases are TGTGCCAGCACTCCGGGGTCAGGGCGAGAGACCCAGTACTTC. It encodes CASTPGSGRETQYF.

The chain joins TRBV9 to TRBJ2-3, with D uncertain. Germline V gives CDR1 SGDLS, CDR2 YYNGEE. The CDR3 runs 13 residues. The V and J ends lost 0 bases and 0 bases respectively, with 2 bases between them. CDR3 residues: CASSVVSTDTQYF. The CDR3 DNA sequence: TGTGCCAGCAGCGTAGTTAGCACAGATACGCAGTATTTT.

This rearrangement joins TRBV4-2 to TRBJ2-1; D is uncertain. There are 14 residues in the CDR3. The germline V gene encodes CDR1 LGHNA and CDR2 YNFKEQ. Trimming pared 2 bases from V and 3 bases from J, leaving 8 bases between. The CDR3 loop reads CASSQQNDYNEQFF. As DNA, the CDR3 is TGTGCCAGCAGCCAACAGAATGACTACAATGAGCAGTTCTTC.

This chain joins TRBV20-1 and TRBJ1-4; weak D call: TRBD1 (6 bases). Germline V gene sequence: CDR1 DFQATT, CDR2 SNEGSKA (reference sequence). The CDR3 is made up of 14 amino acids. V was cut by 6 bases and J by 2 bases, with 13 bases left in between. The CDR3 nucleotides read TGCAGTGCCCTAGGGGGGGACACTAATGAAAAACTGTTTTTT. It specifies CSALGGDTNEKLFF.

This sequence joins TRBV29-1 and TRBJ2-7; 7 bases fit TRBD2. The J segment lost 2 bases and the V segment lost 6 bases, leaving 7 bases of the junction unmatched. This CDR3 has 13 residues. The V gene's germline CDR1 is SQVTM and CDR2 ANQGSEA. This CDR3 is CSVSQGGPYEQYF. The CDR3 DNA reads TGCAGCGTGTCGCAGGGAGGGCCCTACGAGCAGTACTTC.

The chain carries TRBV7-9 and TRBJ2-6; weak D call: TRBD2 (5 bases). The CDR3 covers 16 residues. V was pared by 3 bases and J by 3 bases, with 12 bases between. From germline, CDR1 is SEHNR and CDR2 FQNEAQ (reference sequence). Here the CDR3 reads CASSLEVLRGANVLTF. As DNA, the CDR3 is TGTGCCAGCAGCTTGGAGGTACTCCGTGGGGCCAACGTCCTGACTTTC.

The rearrangement uses TRBV5-1 and TRBJ2-7; D is unclear. The CDR3 is 15 residues long. CDR1 and CDR2 (germline): SGHRS, YFSETQ. Trimming removed 5 bases at V and 0 bases at J, with 15 bases between. The CDR3 loop reads CASSGGFGTSYEQYF. The CDR3 DNA reads TGCGCCAGCAGTGGCGGATTCGGTACCTCCTACGAGCAGTACTTC.

This clonotype was detected once. The chain is built from TRBV7-2 and TRBJ2-6; D remains ambiguous. V lost 3 bases and J lost 1, with 4 bases in between. Germline V CDR1 and CDR2: SGHTA, FQGNSA. This CDR3 contains 14 residues. CDR3 region: CASSFLSGANVLTF. The CDR3 DNA follows: TGTGCCAGCAGCTTCCTGTCTGGGGCCAACGTCCTGACTTTC.

The V call is TRBV28, the J call TRBJ1-5; tentative D call: TRBD1 (5 bases). The ends were cut back, 3 bases at V and 2 bases at J, with 11 bases in the middle. This CDR3 has 15 residues. Per the germline V gene, CDR1 is MDHEN and CDR2 is SYDVKM. Here the CDR3 DNA reads TGTGCCAGCAGTTTTTGGGGGGAAGGCAATCAGCCCCAGCATTTT. Its protein is CASSFWGEGNQPQHF. The full variable domain, rest sourced from reference TRBV28 and TRBJ1-5, is DVKVTQSSRYLVKRTGEKVFLECVQDMDHENMFWYRQDPGLGLRLIYFSYDVKMKEKGDIPEGYSVSREKKERFSLILESASTNQTSMYLCASSFWGEGNQPQHFGDGTRLSIL.

V gene TRBV27 combines with J gene TRBJ1-5; weak D call: TRBD1 (6 bases). Trimming shortened V by 1 base and J by 7 bases, and 11 bases separated the two germline ends. The CDR3 covers 14 residues. Germline V lookup: CDR1 MNHEY, CDR2 SMNVEV (reference sequence). CDR3 DNA sequence: TGTGCCAGCAGTTTATTGGGGGCGGGGCAGCCCCAGCATTTT. It is translated as CASSLLGAGQPQHF.

J is TRBJ2-5 and V is TRBV28; 10 bases agree with TRBD2. Germline assignment: CDR1 MDHEN and CDR2 SYDVKM. With V trimmed by 6 bases and J by 5 bases, 12 bases remained unmatched. The length of the CDR3 is 16 residues. The CDR3 here is CASSLSGLAGVETQYF. The CDR3 DNA follows: TGTGCCAGCAGCCTAAGCGGGCTAGCGGGAGTGGAGACCCAGTACTTC.

This chain connects TRBV27 to TRBJ1-5; possible D gene TRBD1, 5 bases. This CDR3 is built from 16 residues. V lost 4 bases and J 0 bases, leaving 13 bases between the germline ends. CDR1 is MNHEY and CDR2 is SMNVEV in the germline V gene (reference sequence). CDR3 sequence: CASSSIGGNSNQPQHF. CDR3 bases: TGTGCCAGCAGTTCCATCGGGGGGAATAGCAATCAGCCCCAGCATTTT.

The chain couples TRBV2 to TRBJ2-5, with D tentatively TRBD2 (6 bases). Trimming left V 7 bases short and J 5 bases short, with 17 bases between. This CDR3 is built from 14 residues. The germline V gene has CDR1 SNHLY and CDR2 FYNNEI. For the CDR3, the DNA is TGTGCCAGCAAGGAGACTAGTGGGTGGGAGACCCAGTACTTC. Encoded protein: CASKETSGWETQYF. The full variable domain, its missing parts supplied by reference TRBV2 and TRBJ2-5, is EPEVTQTPSHQVTQMGQEVILRCVPISNHLYFYWYRQILGQKVEFLVSFYNNEISEKSEIFDDQFSVERPDGSNFTLKIRSTKLEDSAMYFCASKETSGWETQYFGPGTRLLVL.

The rearrangement joins TRBV27 to TRBJ2-7; TRBD2 aligns across 12 bases. J gave up 0 bases and V 5 bases, and 2 bases lay outside the gene matches. Germline CDR1 is MNHEY and CDR2 is SMNVEV (reference sequence). This CDR3 is built from 15 residues. In nucleotides, the CDR3 is TGTGCCAGCAGTAAACTAGCGGGAGGCTCCTACGAGCAGTACTTC. This gives the protein CASSKLAGGSYEQYF.

The V gene is TRBV5-6, the J gene TRBJ1-3, with 9 bases matching TRBD1. V shed 2 bases, J shed 10 bases, and the junction held 10 bases outside the gene matches. The germline V gene has CDR1 SGHDT and CDR2 YYEEEE. The CDR3 sequence is 15 residues long. CDR3 in DNA: TGTGCCAGCAGCTTAGCCGGGACAGGGCGGCAAACCATATATTTT. Protein: CASSLAGTGRQTIYF.